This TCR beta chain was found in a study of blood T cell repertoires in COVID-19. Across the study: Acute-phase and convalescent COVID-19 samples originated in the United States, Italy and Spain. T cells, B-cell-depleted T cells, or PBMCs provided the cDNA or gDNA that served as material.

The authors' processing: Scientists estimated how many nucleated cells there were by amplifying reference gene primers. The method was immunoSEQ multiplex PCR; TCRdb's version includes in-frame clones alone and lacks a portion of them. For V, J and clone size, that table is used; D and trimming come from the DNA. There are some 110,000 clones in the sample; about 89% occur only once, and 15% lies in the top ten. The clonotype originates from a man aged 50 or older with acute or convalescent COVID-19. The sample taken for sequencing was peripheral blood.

CDR3 residues: CASSLSSGALNQFF. CDR3 coding DNA: TGCGCCAGCAGCTTGAGTAGCGGGGCCCTAAACCAGTTCTTC. The chain has TRBV5-1 and TRBJ2-1; 8 nucleotides align to TRBD2. Germline V gene lookup returns CDR1 SGHRS and CDR2 YFSETQ. This CDR3 comprises 14 residues. The J segment lost 13 bases and the V segment lost 1 base, leaving 10 bases of the junction unmatched.